Listed here are 8 T cell receptor beta chains from one sample, sequenced in a study of blood T cell repertoires in COVID-19. TCRdb's copy holds only in-frame clones and misses some; the assay was immunoSEQ multiplex PCR. The table includes 350,000 to 550,000 clones, 70% to 90% detected once. Material: PBMCs or T cells enriched from blood (not recorded which). These receptors originate from a woman aged 18-29 years with acute COVID-19.

The chain employs TRBV11-2 and TRBJ1-1, with 9 nucleotides matching TRBD1. V lost 2 bases, J lost 5 bases, and 9 bases stayed unmatched. The germline V gene encodes CDR1 SGHAT and CDR2 FQNNGV. This CDR3 is built from 16 residues. This CDR3 is CASSLSGQGVWTEAFF. Here the CDR3 DNA reads TGTGCCAGCAGCTTATCGGGACAGGGTGTATGGACTGAAGCTTTCTTT.

V gene TRBV12-5 combines with J gene TRBJ1-5, with 11 bases fitting TRBD1. Trimming removed 10 bases from V and 5 bases from J; junction bases left unmatched: 7. Per germline, CDR1 LGHNT and CDR2 FRNRAP. This CDR3 is built from 14 residues. The CDR3 spells CATGQGDSHQPQHF. CDR3 in DNA: TGTGCTACGGGACAGGGGGATAGTCATCAGCCCCAGCATTTT.

The V call is TRBV6-5, the J call TRBJ2-3; tentative D call: TRBD1 (7 bases). Per the germline V gene, CDR1 is MNHEY and CDR2 is SVGAGI. V dropped 6 bases and J dropped 3 bases, with 13 bases sitting between them. The CDR3 consists of 14 residues. As DNA, the CDR3 is TGTGCCAGCAGGGTCCAGGGGGGTACAGATACGCAGTATTTT. This sequence encodes CASRVQGGTDTQYF.

This rearrangement joins TRBV3-1 (or the pseudogene TRBV3-2) to TRBJ2-3, with 12 nucleotides matching TRBD2. This CDR3 region has 18 residues. V trimming: 2 bases; J trimming: 3 bases; junction bases outside the gene matches: 9. Germline CDR1 and CDR2: LGHDT and YNNKEL (reference sequence). CDR3 in DNA: TGTGCCAGCAGCCAAACTAGCGGGGGGCGTTACAGAACAGATACGCAGTATTTT. It translates to CASSQTSGGRYRTDTQYF.

The chain combines TRBV20-1 with TRBJ2-7; 9 positions match TRBD2. J gave up 3 bases and V 3 bases, and 9 bases lay outside the gene matches. Germline lookup yields CDR1 DFQATT and CDR2 SNEGSKA (reference sequence). The CDR3 spans 15 residues. The chain's CDR3 is CSASSSGDPFYEQYF. As DNA, the CDR3 is TGCAGTGCTAGTTCTAGCGGGGATCCTTTCTACGAGCAGTACTTC.

The V gene is TRBV28, the J gene TRBJ2-1; 7 nucleotides line up with TRBD2. Germline V lookup: CDR1 MDHEN, CDR2 SYDVKM. The CDR3 covers 16 residues. V shed 5 bases, J shed 8 bases, and the junction held 15 bases outside the gene matches. CDR3 in DNA: TGTGCCAGCAGTCCAGCCTCGAGGGCGGGAGTGTATGAGCAGTTCTTC. Protein: CASSPASRAGVYEQFF.

V gene TRBV20-1 combines with J gene TRBJ2-1, with 8 positions matching TRBD2. This CDR3 spans 13 amino acids. V lost 3 bases to trimming and J lost 6 bases; unmatched junction nucleotides: 4. Germline V lookup: CDR1 DFQATT, CDR2 SNEGSKA (reference sequence). CDR3 protein: CSASSGIINEQFF. CDR3 nucleotides: TGCAGTGCTAGTAGCGGGATAATCAATGAGCAGTTCTTC.

The chain joins TRBV12-3 or TRBV12-4 to TRBJ1-1, with TRBD1 matching 8 bases. The CDR3 runs to 12 residues. V lost 6 bases, J lost 7 bases, and 4 bases stayed unmatched. CDR3 loop: CASSGTGGEAFF. The DNA for the CDR3 is TGTGCCAGCAGCGGTACAGGGGGTGAAGCTTTCTTT.